This TCR beta chain was sequenced in a study of blood T cell repertoires in COVID-19. Recruitment covered under 25 US areas and drew participants whose ages spanned roughly 18 to 100 years. Clinical histories supplied by participants themselves formed the basis of cohort assignment. The recovered donors of Cohort 3 showed two negative PCRs, clearance, or symptom resolution. The method was immunoSEQ multiplex PCR; TCRdb's version includes in-frame clones alone and lacks a portion of them. The sample yields 260,000 or so clones, around 85% seen once. This sequence was found in a woman in her forties or fifties who had recovered from COVID-19. The sequencing input was PBMCs or T cells enriched from blood (not recorded which).

The CDR3 DNA reads TGTGCCAGCAGCCAAGAAGGGACAGACGGGGATGAGCAGTTCTTC. It translates to CASSQEGTDGDEQFF. This chain joins TRBV11-3 and TRBJ2-1; 7 bases match TRBD1. Germline CDR1 and CDR2: SGHNT and YENEEA. Germline trimming cut 5 bases from V and 8 bases from J; bases unmatched to any gene: 12. The CDR3 length is 15 residues.